The present T cell receptor (beta chain) was sequenced within a study of follicular helper T cells after annual influenza vaccination (dated by TCRdb to the late 2010s). In the study overall: Blood was drawn on days 0, 7 and 28 after each seasonal influenza vaccination. To study recall of cTfh clones, some subjects were followed across successive annual vaccinations spanning the 2013-2014, 2014-2015 and 2015-2016 seasons. One week after vaccination, a second recruited cohort of roughly eleven subjects (Table S1) displayed a similar ICOS+CD38+ cTfh response. Multi-year samples were available from six subjects, with four subjects covering two vaccination seasons and two subjects covering three seasons. The 2013-2014 samples were cryopreserved, while the 2015 samples were processed right after collection.

As to this clone: It has no known antigen specificity. The sample holds no much larger clone one base away, and base qualities are not on file.

Library preparation employed the immunoSEQ multiplex PCR assay. Adaptive Biotechnologies carried out TCRB amplification, library preparation, sequencing and preliminary bioinformatics at Survey level resolution. Under the source paper's analysis protocol: Clonality was calculated in R as 1 minus normalized Shannon entropy, and the Gini index was calculated with the R package ineq. The overlap score was defined as the summed counts of shared sequences divided by the total counts of all sequences in both compared samples. Fisher's exact test, with an assumed theoretical repertoire of 10^7 TCRB sequences, was used to assess the significance of shared clonotypes. In TCRdb, the immuneACCESS table is reduced to in-frame sequences with V and J assigned. These tables do not hold every clone; where another copy was compared, an unresolved V gene accounts for under half, and the others remain unexplained. V and J calls and clone size follow that table, whereas D and trimming were derived from the DNA. This sample lists about 11,000 clones; about four fifths were detected once. The ten largest clones represent roughly 0.86% of the sample.

Results and caveats for the whole study, not just this receptor: ICOS+CD38+ cTfh clonality correlated with the frequency of that population, and its change correlated with the change in circulating plasmablast frequency. Successive annual vaccinations recalled a recurring oligoclonal ICOS+CD38+ cTfh response that included tetramer and AIM influenza-specific clonotypes. Only about 9.5-23% of analyzed cells yielded productive TCRB sequences, so sampling of rare clonotypes was not possible. Day 7 ICOS+CD38+ clones were most often found later in ICOS-CD38- cTfh, suggesting that subset may serve as a memory reservoir. Undersampling of the much larger non-cTfh compartments could not be excluded when assessing influenza clone enrichment.

The CDR3 runs 12 amino acids, cysteine and phenylalanine included. Left in the record is the CDR3 DNA by itself, 36 bases read in frame from the first base. The V end loses 10 bases and the J end loses 6 bases, and a stretch of 12 bases separates them. The germline V gene provides CDR1 ENHRY and CDR2 SYGVKD. Per the publication, the time point label means: 2014-2015 season, pre-vaccination. Adults were given seasonal inactivated influenza vaccine (Fluvarix), and sorted blood CD4 subsets were followed by TCRB sequencing before and after vaccination. To be eligible, subjects had to live in the community and must not have received influenza vaccine in the previous 6 months. Exclusions included influenza vaccine contraindications, substance abuse, HIV/AIDS, active malignancy, immunomodulatory medication and active illness such as respiratory infection. At each time point, somewhere between about 40 and 110 mL of blood was taken. PBMC were isolated using Ficoll-Paque PLUS or SepMate separation. CXCR5- memory CD4 T cells were sorted as a comparison non-Tfh subset. Before DNA extraction, cell subsets were sorted from PBMC on a BD FACS Aria.

The sequences come from CXCR5- memory CD4+ T cells sorted from blood, collected on the day of influenza vaccination. Sample cell subset or site, as interpreted from the label and publication: CXCR5- memory CD4 T cells. The sequence links TRBV10-3 to TRBJ1-4; the D gene identity is not certain. This clonotype was obtained from an adult who received the influenza vaccine. The CDR3 is CATGPGDEKLFF. The nucleotide sequence is given as TGTGCCACCGGACCGGGCGATGAAAAACTGTTTTTT.